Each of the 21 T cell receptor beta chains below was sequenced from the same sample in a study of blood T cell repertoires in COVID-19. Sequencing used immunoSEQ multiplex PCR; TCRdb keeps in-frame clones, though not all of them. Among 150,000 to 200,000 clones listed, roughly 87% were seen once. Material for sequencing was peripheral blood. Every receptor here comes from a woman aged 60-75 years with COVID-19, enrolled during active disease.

The CDR3 sequence is CASSLTAGAEQYV. The CDR3 bases are TGTGCCAGCAGCTTAACAGCAGGGGCCGAGCAGTACGTC. The V gene is TRBV7-3, the J gene TRBJ2-7, with TRBD1 as a possible D gene (6 bases). Trimming removed 0 bases from V and 6 bases from J, with 9 bases in between. Germline lookup yields CDR1 SGHTA and CDR2 FQGTGA. This CDR3 has 13 residues.

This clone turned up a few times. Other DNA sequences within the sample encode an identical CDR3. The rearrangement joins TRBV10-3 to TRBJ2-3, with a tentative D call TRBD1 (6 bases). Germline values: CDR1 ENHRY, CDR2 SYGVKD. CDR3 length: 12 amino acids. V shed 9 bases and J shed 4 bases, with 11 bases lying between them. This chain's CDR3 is CAMGPGADTQYF. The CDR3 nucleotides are TGTGCCATGGGCCCAGGGGCAGATACGCAGTATTTT.

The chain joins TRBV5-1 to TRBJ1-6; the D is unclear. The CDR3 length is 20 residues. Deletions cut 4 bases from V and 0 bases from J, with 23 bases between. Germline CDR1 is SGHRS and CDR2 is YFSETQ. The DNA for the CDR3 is TGCGCCAGCAGCCCCTCAGCGGACGGAATTTTTAGCTCCTATAATTCACCCCTCCACTTT. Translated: CASSPSADGIFSSYNSPLHF.

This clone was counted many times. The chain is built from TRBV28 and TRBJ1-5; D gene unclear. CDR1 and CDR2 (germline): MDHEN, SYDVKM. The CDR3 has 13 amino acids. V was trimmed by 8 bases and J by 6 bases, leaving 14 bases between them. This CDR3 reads CASAGSVRQPQHF. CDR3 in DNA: TGTGCCAGCGCGGGCAGCGTGCGTCAGCCCCAGCATTTT.

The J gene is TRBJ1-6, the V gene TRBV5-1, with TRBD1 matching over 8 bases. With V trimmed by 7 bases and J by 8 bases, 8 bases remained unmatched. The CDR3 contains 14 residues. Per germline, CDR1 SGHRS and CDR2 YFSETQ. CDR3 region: CASGQTGDDSPLHF. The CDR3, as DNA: TGCGCCAGCGGTCAGACAGGGGATGATTCACCCCTCCACTTT. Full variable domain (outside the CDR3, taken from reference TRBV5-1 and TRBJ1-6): KAGVTQTPRYLIKTRGQQVTLSCSPISGHRSVSWYQQTPGQGLQFLFEYFSETQRNKGNFPGRFSGRQFSNSRSEMNVSTLELGDSALYLCASGQTGDDSPLHFGNGTRLTVT.

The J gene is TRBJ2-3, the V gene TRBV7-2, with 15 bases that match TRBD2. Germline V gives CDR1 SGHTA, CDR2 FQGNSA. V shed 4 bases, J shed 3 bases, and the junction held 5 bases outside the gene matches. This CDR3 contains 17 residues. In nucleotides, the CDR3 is TGTGCCAGCAGCTCCGGACTAGCGGGGGGGCGGACAGATACGCAGTATTTT. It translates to CASSSGLAGGRTDTQYF.

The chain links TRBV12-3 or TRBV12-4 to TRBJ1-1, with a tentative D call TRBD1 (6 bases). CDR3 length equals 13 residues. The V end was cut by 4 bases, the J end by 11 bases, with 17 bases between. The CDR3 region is CASSSLQGLGAFF. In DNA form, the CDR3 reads TGTGCCAGCAGTTCTCTGCAGGGGCTTGGCGCTTTCTTT.

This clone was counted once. The DNA of the CDR3 is TGTGCCAGCAGCTTGGAAGGGACTAACACCGGGGAGCTGTTTTTT. This translates into CASSLEGTNTGELFF. The chain employs TRBV5-4 and TRBJ2-2; D possibly corresponds to TRBD2 (6 bases). The germline V gene has CDR1 SGHNT and CDR2 YYREEE (reference sequence). This CDR3 comprises 15 residues. V was clipped by 0 bases and J by 2 bases, with 8 bases between them.

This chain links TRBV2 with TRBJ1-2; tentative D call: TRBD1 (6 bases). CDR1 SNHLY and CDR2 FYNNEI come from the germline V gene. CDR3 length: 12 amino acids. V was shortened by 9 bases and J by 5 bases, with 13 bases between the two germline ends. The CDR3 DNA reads TGTGCCAGAGGGACACAGCGGTATGGCTACACCTTC. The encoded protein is CARGTQRYGYTF.

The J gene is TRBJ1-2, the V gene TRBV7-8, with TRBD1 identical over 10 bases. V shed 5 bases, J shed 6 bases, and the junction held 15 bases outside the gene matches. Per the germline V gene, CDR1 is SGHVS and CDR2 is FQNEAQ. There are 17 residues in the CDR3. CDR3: CASSPTGGLPPLNGYTF. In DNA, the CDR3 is TGTGCCAGCAGCCCGACAGGGGGCCTACCTCCGTTAAATGGCTACACCTTC.

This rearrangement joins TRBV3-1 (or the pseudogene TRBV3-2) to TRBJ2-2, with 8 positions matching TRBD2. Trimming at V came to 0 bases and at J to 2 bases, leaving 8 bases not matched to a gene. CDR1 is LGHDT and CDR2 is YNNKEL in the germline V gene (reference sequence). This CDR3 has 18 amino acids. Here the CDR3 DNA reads TGTGCCAGCAGCCAAGACGGGGGGGTGACAACCAACACCGGGGAGCTGTTTTTT. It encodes CASSQDGGVTTNTGELFF.

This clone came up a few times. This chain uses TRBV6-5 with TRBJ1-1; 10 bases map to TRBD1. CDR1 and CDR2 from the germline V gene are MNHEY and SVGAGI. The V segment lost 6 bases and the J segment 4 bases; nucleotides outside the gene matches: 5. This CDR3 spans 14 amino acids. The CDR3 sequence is CASRPRDRGTEAFF. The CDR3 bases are TGTGCCAGCAGACCCCGGGACAGGGGCACTGAAGCTTTCTTT.

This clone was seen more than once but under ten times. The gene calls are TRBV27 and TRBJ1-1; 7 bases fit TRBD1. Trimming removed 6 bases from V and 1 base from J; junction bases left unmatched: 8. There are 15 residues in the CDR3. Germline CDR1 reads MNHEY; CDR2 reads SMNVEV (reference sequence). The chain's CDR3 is CASSTAGQANTEAFF. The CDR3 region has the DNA TGTGCCAGCAGCACCGCCGGACAGGCGAACACTGAAGCTTTCTTT.

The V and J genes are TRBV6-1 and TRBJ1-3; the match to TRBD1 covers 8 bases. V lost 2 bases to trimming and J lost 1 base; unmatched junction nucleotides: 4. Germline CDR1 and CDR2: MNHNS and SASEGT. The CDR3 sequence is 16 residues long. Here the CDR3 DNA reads TGTGCCAGCAGTGAATTGTGGACAGGGTCTGGAAACACCATATATTTT. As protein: CASSELWTGSGNTIYF.

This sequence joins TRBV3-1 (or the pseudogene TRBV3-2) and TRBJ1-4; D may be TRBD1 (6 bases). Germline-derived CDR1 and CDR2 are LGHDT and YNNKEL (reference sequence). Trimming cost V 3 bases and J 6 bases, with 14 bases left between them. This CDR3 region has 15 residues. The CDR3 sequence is CASSHRTDPYEKLFF. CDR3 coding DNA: TGTGCCAGCAGCCATAGGACAGACCCTTATGAAAAACTGTTTTTT.

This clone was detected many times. The CDR3 sequence is CASSPGQGLDGELFF. Here the CDR3 DNA reads TGTGCCAGCAGCCCGGGACAGGGATTGGACGGGGAGCTGTTTTTT. This sequence joins TRBV11-3 and TRBJ2-2, with TRBD1 matching 9 bases. The CDR3 loop spans 15 amino acids. Unmatched junction bases numbered 8, after V lost 5 bases and J lost 7 bases. Germline CDR1 reads SGHNT; CDR2 reads YENEEA. The variable domain in full, completed from reference TRBV11-3 and TRBJ2-2, reads EAGVVQSPRYKIIEKKQPVAFWCNPISGHNTLYWYLQNLGQGPELLIRYENEEAVDDSQLPKDRFSAERLKGVDSTLKIQPAELGDSAVYLCASSPGQGLDGELFFGEGSRLTVL.

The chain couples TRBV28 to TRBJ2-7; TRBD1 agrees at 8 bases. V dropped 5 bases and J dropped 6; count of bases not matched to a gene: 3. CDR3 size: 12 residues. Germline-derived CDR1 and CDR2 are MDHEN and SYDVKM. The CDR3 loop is CASSQQGGEQYV. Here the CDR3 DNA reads TGTGCCAGCAGTCAACAGGGGGGCGAGCAGTACGTC.

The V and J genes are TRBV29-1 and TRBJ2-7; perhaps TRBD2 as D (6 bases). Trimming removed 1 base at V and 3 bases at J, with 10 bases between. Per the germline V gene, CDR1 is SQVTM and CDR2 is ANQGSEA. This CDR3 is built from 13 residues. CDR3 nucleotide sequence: TGCAGCGTTGAAGTAGCGGCTGGCTACGAGCAGTACTTC. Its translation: CSVEVAAGYEQYF.

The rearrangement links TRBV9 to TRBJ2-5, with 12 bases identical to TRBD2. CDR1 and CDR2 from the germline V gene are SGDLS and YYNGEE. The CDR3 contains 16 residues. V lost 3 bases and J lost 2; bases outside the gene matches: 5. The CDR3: CASSEGTSGSQETQYF. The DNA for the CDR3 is TGTGCCAGCAGCGAGGGGACTAGCGGGTCTCAAGAGACCCAGTACTTC.

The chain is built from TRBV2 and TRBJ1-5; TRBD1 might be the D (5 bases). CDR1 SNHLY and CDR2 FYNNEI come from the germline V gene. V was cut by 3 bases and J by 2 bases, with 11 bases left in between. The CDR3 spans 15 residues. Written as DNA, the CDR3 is TGTGCCAGCAGTGAGGGGGGGATCGGCAATCAGCCCCAGCATTTT. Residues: CASSEGGIGNQPQHF.

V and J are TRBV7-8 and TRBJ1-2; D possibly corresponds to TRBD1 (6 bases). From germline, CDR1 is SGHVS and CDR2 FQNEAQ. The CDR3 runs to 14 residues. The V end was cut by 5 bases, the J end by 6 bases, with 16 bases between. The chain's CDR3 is CASSRLTGLDGYTF. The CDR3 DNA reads TGTGCCAGCAGCCGACTCACAGGGTTGGATGGCTACACCTTC.